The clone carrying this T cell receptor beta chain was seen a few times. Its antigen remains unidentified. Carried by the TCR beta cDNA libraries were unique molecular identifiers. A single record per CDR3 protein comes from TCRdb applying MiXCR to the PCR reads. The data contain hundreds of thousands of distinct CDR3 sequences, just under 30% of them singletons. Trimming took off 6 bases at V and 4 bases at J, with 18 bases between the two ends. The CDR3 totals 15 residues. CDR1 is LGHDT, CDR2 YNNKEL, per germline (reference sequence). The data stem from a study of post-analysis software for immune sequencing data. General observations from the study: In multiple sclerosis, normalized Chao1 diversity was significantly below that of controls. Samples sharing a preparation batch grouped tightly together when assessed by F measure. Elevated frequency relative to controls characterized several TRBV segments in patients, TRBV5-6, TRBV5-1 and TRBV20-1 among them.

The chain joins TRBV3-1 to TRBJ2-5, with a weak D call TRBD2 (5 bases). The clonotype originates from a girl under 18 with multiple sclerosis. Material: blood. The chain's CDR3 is CASSQRTGWGETQYF. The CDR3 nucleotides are TGTGCCAGCAGTCAACGGACGGGGTGGGGAGAGACCCAGTACTTC.